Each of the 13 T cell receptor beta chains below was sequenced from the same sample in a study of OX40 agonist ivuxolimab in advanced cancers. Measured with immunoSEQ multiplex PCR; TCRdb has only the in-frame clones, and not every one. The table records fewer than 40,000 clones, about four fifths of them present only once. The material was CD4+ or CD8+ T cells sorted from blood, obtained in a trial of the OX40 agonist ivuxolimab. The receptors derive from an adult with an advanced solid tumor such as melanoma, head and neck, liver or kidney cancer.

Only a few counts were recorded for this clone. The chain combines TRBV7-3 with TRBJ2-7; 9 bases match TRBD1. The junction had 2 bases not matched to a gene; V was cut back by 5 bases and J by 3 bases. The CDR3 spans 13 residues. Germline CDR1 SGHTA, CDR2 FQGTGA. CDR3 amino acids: CASSKGQGYEQYF. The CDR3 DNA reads TGTGCCAGCAGCAAGGGACAGGGCTACGAGCAGTACTTC.

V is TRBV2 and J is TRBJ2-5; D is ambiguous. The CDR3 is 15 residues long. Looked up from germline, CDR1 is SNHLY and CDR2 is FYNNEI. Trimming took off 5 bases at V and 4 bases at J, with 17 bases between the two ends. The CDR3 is CASSMAVVLGETQYF. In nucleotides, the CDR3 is TGTGCCAGCAGTATGGCCGTTGTTCTAGGAGAGACCCAGTACTTC.

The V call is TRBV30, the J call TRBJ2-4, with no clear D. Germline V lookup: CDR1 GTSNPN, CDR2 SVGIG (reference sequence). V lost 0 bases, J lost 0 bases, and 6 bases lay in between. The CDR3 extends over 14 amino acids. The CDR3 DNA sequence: TGTGCCTGGAGTGTAGACCTAGCCAAAAACATTCAGTACTTC. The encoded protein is CAWSVDLAKNIQYF.

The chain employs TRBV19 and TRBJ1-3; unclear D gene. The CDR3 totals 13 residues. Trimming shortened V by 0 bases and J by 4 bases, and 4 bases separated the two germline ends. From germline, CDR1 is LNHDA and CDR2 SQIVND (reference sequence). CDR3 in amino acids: CASSIDSGNTIYF. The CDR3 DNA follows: TGTGCCAGTAGTATAGACTCGGGAAACACCATATATTTT.

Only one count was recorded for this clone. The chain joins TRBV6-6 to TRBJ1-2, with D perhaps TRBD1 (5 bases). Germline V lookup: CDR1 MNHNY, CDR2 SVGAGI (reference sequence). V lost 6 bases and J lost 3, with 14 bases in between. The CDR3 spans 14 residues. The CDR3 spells CASRRPSGDYGYTF. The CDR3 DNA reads TGTGCCAGCAGGAGGCCGTCGGGGGACTATGGCTACACCTTC.

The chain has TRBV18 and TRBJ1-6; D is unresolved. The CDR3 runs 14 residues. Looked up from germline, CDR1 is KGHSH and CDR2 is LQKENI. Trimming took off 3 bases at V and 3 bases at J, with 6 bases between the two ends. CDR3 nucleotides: TGTGCCAGCTCACCTGCAGACTATAATTCACCCCTCCACTTT. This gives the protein CASSPADYNSPLHF.

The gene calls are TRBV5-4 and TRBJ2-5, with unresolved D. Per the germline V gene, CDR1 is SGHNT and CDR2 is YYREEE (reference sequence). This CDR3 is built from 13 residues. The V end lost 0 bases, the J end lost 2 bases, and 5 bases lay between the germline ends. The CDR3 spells CASSLVPQETQYF. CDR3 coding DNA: TGTGCCAGCAGCTTGGTCCCACAAGAGACCCAGTACTTC.

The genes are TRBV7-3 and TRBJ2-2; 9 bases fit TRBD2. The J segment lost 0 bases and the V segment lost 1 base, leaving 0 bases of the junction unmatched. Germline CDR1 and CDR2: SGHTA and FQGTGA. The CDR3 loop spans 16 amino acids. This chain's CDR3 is CASSLRLAANTGELFF. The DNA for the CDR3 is TGTGCCAGCAGCTTAAGACTAGCGGCGAACACCGGGGAGCTGTTTTTT.

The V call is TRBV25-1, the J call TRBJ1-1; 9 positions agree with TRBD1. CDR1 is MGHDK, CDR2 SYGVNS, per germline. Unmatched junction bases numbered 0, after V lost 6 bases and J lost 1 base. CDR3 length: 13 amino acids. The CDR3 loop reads CASRGQGNTEAFF. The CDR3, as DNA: TGTGCCAGCAGGGGACAGGGGAACACTGAAGCTTTCTTT.

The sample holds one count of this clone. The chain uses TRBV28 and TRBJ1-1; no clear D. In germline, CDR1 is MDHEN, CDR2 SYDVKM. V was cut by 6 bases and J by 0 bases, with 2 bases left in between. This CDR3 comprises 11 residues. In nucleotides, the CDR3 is TGTGCCAGCAGGCTGAACACTGAAGCTTTCTTT. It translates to CASRLNTEAFF.

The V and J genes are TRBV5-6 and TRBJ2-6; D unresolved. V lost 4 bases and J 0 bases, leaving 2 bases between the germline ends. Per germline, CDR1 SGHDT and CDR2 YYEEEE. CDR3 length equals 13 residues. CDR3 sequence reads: CASSLSGANVLTF. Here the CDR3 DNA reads TGTGCCAGCAGCCTCTCTGGGGCCAACGTCCTGACTTTC.

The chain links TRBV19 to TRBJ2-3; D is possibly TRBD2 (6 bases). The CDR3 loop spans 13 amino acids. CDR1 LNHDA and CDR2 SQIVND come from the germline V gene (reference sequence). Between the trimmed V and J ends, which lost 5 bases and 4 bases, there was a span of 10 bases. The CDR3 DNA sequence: TGTGCCAGTAGTGTTCGACTAGCAGATACGCAGTATTTT. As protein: CASSVRLADTQYF.

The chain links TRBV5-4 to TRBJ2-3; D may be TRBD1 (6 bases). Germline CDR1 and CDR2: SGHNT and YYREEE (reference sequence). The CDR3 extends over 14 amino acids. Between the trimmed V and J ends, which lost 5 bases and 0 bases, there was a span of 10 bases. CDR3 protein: CASRGTTSTDTQYF. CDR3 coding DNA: TGTGCCAGCAGAGGGACAACTAGCACAGATACGCAGTATTTT.